The 14 T cell receptor beta chains reported below all come from one sample, sequenced in a study of early T cells in non-severe SARS-CoV-2 infection. Using its own MiXCR run on the 5' RACE reads, TCRdb lists one record per CDR3 protein. The sample shows 65,000 to 85,000 distinct CDR3 sequences, roughly a sixth of them seen only once. What was sequenced was whole blood. These receptors came from an adult who was a healthcare worker with PCR-confirmed SARS-CoV-2 infection or an uninfected control (not recorded which).

The rearrangement links TRBV25-1 to TRBJ2-6, with 9 bases that match TRBD1. This CDR3 comprises 16 residues. Germline loops: CDR1 MGHDK, CDR2 SYGVNS. The trim removed 6 bases at V and 4 bases at J, leaving 7 bases unmatched. CDR3 nucleotide sequence: TGTGCCAGCAGCCCCGGGACAGGGACCGGGGCCAACGTCCTGACTTTC. Protein: CASSPGTGTGANVLTF.

This clonotype appeared many times. The gene calls are TRBV4-2 and TRBJ1-1; D might be TRBD1 (5 bases). This CDR3 comprises 16 residues. From germline, CDR1 is LGHNA and CDR2 YNFKEQ. Trimming took off 0 bases at V and 3 bases at J, with 14 bases between the two ends. This CDR3 is CASSQDLRGTYTEAFF. Here the CDR3 DNA reads TGTGCCAGCAGCCAAGATCTCCGGGGGACGTACACTGAAGCTTTCTTT.

This clonotype occurred many times. The chain's CDR3 is CSVSGPYEQYF. CDR3 coding DNA: TGCAGCGTCTCCGGACCCTACGAGCAGTACTTC. This chain joins TRBV29-1 and TRBJ2-7, with D hard to call. The CDR3 is 11 residues long. The ends were cut back, 6 bases at V and 2 bases at J, with 8 bases in the middle. The germline V gene encodes CDR1 SQVTM and CDR2 ANQGSEA.

About this clonotype: Sequence at one end of the junction differs from germline and may be a read error. The rearrangement uses TRBV6-1 and TRBJ2-3, with 7 bases fitting TRBD2. Germline CDR1 MNHNS, CDR2 SASEGT. The CDR3 length is 14 residues. The CDR3 sequence is CASREAGRTDTQYF. The CDR3 DNA sequence: TGTGCCAGCAGAGAAGCGGGACGCACAGATACGCAGTATTTT.

The chain employs TRBV29-1 and TRBJ1-1; D gene uncertain. Germline V gene sequence: CDR1 SQVTM, CDR2 ANQGSEA. The V and J ends lost 6 bases and 1 base respectively, with 9 bases between them. This CDR3 has 12 amino acids. This CDR3 reads CSVPTQNTEAFF. CDR3 DNA: TGCAGCGTCCCAACCCAGAACACTGAAGCTTTCTTT.

The sample holds a few counts of this clonotype. This sequence joins TRBV6-4 and TRBJ2-1, with 8 nucleotides matching TRBD2. V shed 4 bases and J 6 bases; nucleotides not matched to a gene: 5. This CDR3 contains 14 residues. CDR1 is MRHNA, CDR2 SNTAGT, per germline. Here the CDR3 DNA reads TGTGCCAGCAGTGCCCGGGAGGGGCCCAATGAGCAGTTCTTC. It specifies CASSAREGPNEQFF.

The V and J genes are TRBV20-1 and TRBJ1-5; a possible D gene is TRBD1 (6 bases). Per the germline V gene, CDR1 is DFQATT and CDR2 is SNEGSKA (reference sequence). The CDR3 is 15 residues long. V shed 2 bases and J shed 2 bases, with 13 bases lying between them. CDR3 in amino acids: CSARRGPGGNQPQHF. The CDR3 coding sequence is TGCAGTGCTAGAAGGGGACCAGGGGGCAATCAGCCCCAGCATTTT.

The genes are TRBV10-3 and TRBJ2-3, with D possibly being TRBD1 (6 bases). The CDR3 is made up of 16 amino acids. V dropped 2 bases and J dropped 2 bases, with 14 bases sitting between them. Germline V CDR1 and CDR2: ENHRY, SYGVKD. CDR3 residues: CAISEPGQLYTDTQYF. In DNA, the CDR3 is TGTGCCATCAGTGAGCCCGGACAGTTATACACAGATACGCAGTATTTT.

CDR3 bases: TGTGCCAGCAGTCCGCTCCGGGGGGACTACAATGAGCAGTTCTTC. Protein sequence: CASSPLRGDYNEQFF. The chain uses TRBV6-2 or TRBV6-3 and TRBJ2-1; 7 nucleotides match TRBD2. This CDR3 is 15 amino acids long. Germline assignment: CDR1 MNHEY and CDR2 SVGEGT. Losses at the gene ends were 5 bases for V and 3 bases for J; bases not matched to a gene: 7.

Many counts were recorded for this clonotype. The V call is TRBV4-2, the J call TRBJ2-7, with D possibly being TRBD1 (5 bases). The CDR3 spans 15 residues. CDR1 and CDR2 from the germline V gene are LGHNA and YNFKEQ. Trimming took 0 bases from V and 7 from J, leaving 16 bases between them. The CDR3, as DNA: TGTGCCAGCAGCCAAGAGGGCCAGGGCCCAGGGGAGCAGTACTTC. Amino acid sequence: CASSQEGQGPGEQYF.

This clonotype was detected many times. This rearrangement joins TRBV7-2 to TRBJ1-4; D uncertain. This CDR3 is 14 amino acids long. Trimming shortened V by 4 bases and J by 7 bases, and 13 bases separated the two germline ends. In germline, CDR1 is SGHTA, CDR2 FQGNSA. The CDR3 DNA sequence: TGTGCCAGCAGCTCCGACGGAGGCGGTGAAAAACTGTTTTTT. Its protein product is CASSSDGGGEKLFF.

The rearrangement joins TRBV2 to TRBJ1-2; D remains unclear. V lost 8 bases and J lost 4, with 11 bases in between. Germline-derived CDR1 and CDR2 are SNHLY and FYNNEI. CDR3 length: 12 amino acids. The CDR3 DNA follows: TGTGCCAGCGGTCACAGTTCCTATGGCTACACCTTC. Its protein is CASGHSSYGYTF.

This clonotype was seen ten or more times. The rearrangement uses TRBV7-2 and TRBJ1-2; D is perhaps TRBD1 (5 bases). CDR1 is SGHTA, CDR2 FQGNSA, per germline. The CDR3 is made up of 12 amino acids. The V and J ends lost 5 bases and 8 bases respectively, with 12 bases between them. The CDR3 region is CASSPHSGGYTF. CDR3 in DNA: TGTGCCAGCAGCCCCCATTCAGGGGGCTACACCTTC.

The table lists this clonotype with a few counts. The V gene is TRBV5-4, the J gene TRBJ1-6; D gene ambiguous. This CDR3 is 17 amino acids long. V lost 0 bases to trimming and J lost 0 bases, with 10 bases between them. Germline CDR1 and CDR2: SGHNT and YYREEE (reference sequence). This CDR3 reads CASSLDSTSSYNSPLHF. DNA of the CDR3: TGTGCCAGCAGCTTGGACAGTACGAGCTCCTATAATTCACCCCTCCACTTT.